The clone carrying this TCR beta chain occurred a few times. What it binds is unknown. The entry originates in a study of beta chain features in type 1 diabetes. Study-wide findings and caveats: Type 1 diabetes patients showed a moderate but significant shortening of TCRB CDR3s in all four CD4+ subsets. Diminished insertions and augmented deletions at VDJ junctions characterized type 1 diabetes patients.

The germline gives CDR1 SGHDT, CDR2 YYEEEE. V lost 6 bases to trimming and J lost 5 bases, with 23 bases between them. This CDR3 has 16 residues. The whole isolated RNA underwent reverse transcription, so sequencing captured expressed TCRB transcripts. Clones were sequenced by immunoSEQ multiplex PCR, and TCRdb holds only the in-frame ones, with some missing. Of 140,000 to 150,000 clones in the sample, less than 11% were seen once. V usage is TRBV5-6 and J usage is TRBJ1-1; D gene unclear. This sequence was found in a man between 18 and 29 years old in good health. Sequencing was done on a sample of naive CD4+ T cells from blood. CDR3 loop: CASTMSREFLRTEAFF. Written as DNA, the CDR3 is TGTGCCAGCACTATGAGCCGGGAGTTCCTACGGACTGAAGCTTTCTTT. Full variable domain (rest looked up from reference TRBV5-6 and TRBJ1-1): DAGVTQSPTHLIKTRGQQVTLRCSPKSGHDTVSWYQQALGQGPQFIFQYYEEEERQRGNFPDRFSGHQFPNYSSELNVNALLLGDSALYLCASTMSREFLRTEAFFGQGTRLTVV.